The TCR beta chain under discussion was sequenced for a study of OX40 agonist ivuxolimab in advanced cancers. Study overall: Patients were infused with ivuxolimab every 2 weeks at 0.01 to 10 mg/kg.

As concerns this clone: Its antigen remains unidentified.

Germline loops: CDR1 GTSNPN, CDR2 SVGIG (reference sequence). Trimming left V 4 bases short and J 2 bases short, with 8 bases between. The CDR3 totals 12 residues. General observations from the study: Among T cells, CD8+ cells averaged more expanded clones than CD4+ cells. In the expanded peripheral T cells, antigen specificity was never determined.

Libraries were prepared by immunoSEQ multiplex PCR; TCRdb keeps only in-frame clonotypes and omits some of them. The sample consists of tens of thousands of clones, 65% to 90% of them appearing once. This receptor was identified in an adult with an advanced solid tumor such as melanoma, head and neck, liver or kidney cancer. The sample consisted of CD4+ or CD8+ T cells sorted from blood, taken in a trial of the OX40 agonist ivuxolimab. The chain is built from TRBV30 and TRBJ1-2, with no clear D. The CDR3 sequence is CAWNLGNYGYTF. The CDR3 DNA follows: TGTGCCTGGAATTTGGGGAACTATGGCTACACCTTC.